The present TCR beta chain was sequenced within a study of cytomegalovirus exposure and HLA in healthy donors. A note on this clone: Its antigen is still unknown. The same CDR3 arises from other DNA sequences in this sample as well.

The study sampled nominally healthy donors, though unrecorded immune exposures were likely. 13 Jbeta primers and 60 Vbeta primers were used for the PCR. Sequencing was performed with immunoSEQ multiplex PCR; in TCRdb, only in-frame clones are kept and a portion is missing. The sample has around 230,000 clones, about 85% seen once. General observations from the study: In a later analysis, TCR beta V- and J-gene trimming was associated with a missense DCLRE1C variant.

This clonotype originated in a girl aged 2 to 9 in good health and CMV-seronegative. Sequencing used PBMCs.

In DNA, the CDR3 is TGTGCCAGCAGTTACTCGGGACAGGGGTATGGCTACACCTTC. It translates to CASSYSGQGYGYTF. V and J are TRBV6-6 and TRBJ1-2; 10 bases are a match to TRBD1. Germline trimming cut 0 bases from V and 5 bases from J; bases unmatched to any gene: 0. This CDR3 comprises 14 residues. Germline V gives CDR1 MNHNY, CDR2 SVGAGI (reference sequence).